Below are 30 T cell receptor beta chains sequenced from a single sample in a study of response to subunit inactivated influenza vaccine. MiXCR, run by TCRdb on the RT-PCR reads, gives a single entry per CDR3 protein. The table has 300,000 to 350,000 distinct CDR3 sequences, 21% seen once. The sequences come from PBMCs from blood, collected less than 22 months after vaccination. The receptors were sampled from a man aged 50 to 69 who received an inactivated influenza vaccine.

The CDR3 here is CASSPPGGRNSPLHF. CDR3 nucleotides: TGTGCCAGCAGCCCACCGGGGGGGAGGAATTCACCCCTCCACTTT. The J gene is TRBJ1-6, the V gene TRBV12-3 or TRBV12-4, with a possible D match to TRBD1 (5 bases). V was trimmed by 6 bases and J by 7 bases, leaving 16 bases between them. This CDR3 has 15 amino acids.

Many counts were recorded for this clonotype. This chain connects TRBV12-3 or TRBV12-4 to TRBJ1-1, with a weak D call TRBD1 (5 bases). Trimming stripped 3 bases from V and 0 bases from J, with 11 bases between. This CDR3 has 15 amino acids. The CDR3 here is CASSLGGFMNTEAFF. CDR3 nucleotides: TGTGCCAGCAGTTTGGGGGGTTTTATGAACACTGAAGCTTTCTTT.

In its sample, this clonotype was seen once. The chain uses TRBV27 and TRBJ2-7; TRBD1 matches at 9 bases. Trimming took 1 base from V and 6 from J; bases not matched to a gene: 10. The germline V gene encodes CDR1 MNHEY and CDR2 SMNVEV (reference sequence). The CDR3 is 16 residues long. The CDR3 DNA reads as TGTGCCAGCAGTTTATATTACGGGACAGGGAAGGGCGAGCAGTACTTC. Protein sequence: CASSLYYGTGKGEQYF.

The chain recombines TRBV20-1 with TRBJ2-7, with D unresolved. The CDR3 consists of 13 residues. The germline V and J ends were trimmed by 2 bases and 0 bases, with 8 bases remaining between them. CDR1 is DFQATT and CDR2 is SNEGSKA in the germline V gene (reference sequence). CDR3 amino acids: CSARPLSSYEQYF. The CDR3 DNA reads as TGCAGTGCTAGACCTCTAAGCTCCTACGAGCAGTACTTC.

This clonotype has more than one count but fewer than ten. The V and J genes are TRBV6-5 and TRBJ1-4, with D unresolved. V lost 4 bases and J 8 bases, leaving 11 bases between the germline ends. The CDR3 is 13 residues long. From germline, CDR1 is MNHEY and CDR2 SVGAGI. The DNA for the CDR3 is TGTGCCAGCAGTTCCTACCTGGGGGAAAAACTGTTTTTT. As protein: CASSSYLGEKLFF.

V is TRBV7-9 and J is TRBJ2-2; D is possibly TRBD1 (5 bases). Germline-derived CDR1 and CDR2 are SEHNR and FQNEAQ (reference sequence). V was cut by 3 bases and J by 3 bases, with 14 bases left in between. The CDR3 spans 16 residues. CDR3 nucleotide sequence: TGTGCCAGCAGCTTTCACCCCGACAGTTACACCGGGGAGCTGTTTTTT. Translating gives CASSFHPDSYTGELFF.

This clonotype was found a few times. The chain carries TRBV20-1 and TRBJ1-6, with 9 bases matching TRBD1. The CDR3 is made up of 16 amino acids. V dropped 1 base and J dropped 9; count of bases not matched to a gene: 10. The germline V gene has CDR1 DFQATT and CDR2 SNEGSKA (reference sequence). This CDR3 reads CSARATGGSRSSPLHF. The CDR3, as DNA: TGCAGTGCTAGAGCCACAGGGGGCTCTCGAAGTTCACCCCTCCACTTT.

This clonotype was counted between two and nine times. The chain uses TRBV7-9 and TRBJ1-4; no clear D. Germline values: CDR1 SEHNR, CDR2 FQNEAQ (reference sequence). Trimming removed 6 bases from V and 6 bases from J, with 11 bases in between. CDR3 length equals 13 residues. The CDR3 sequence is CASSPLLDEKLFF. The DNA for the CDR3 is TGTGCCAGCAGTCCTCTACTGGATGAAAAACTGTTTTTT.

The rearrangement links TRBV5-1 to TRBJ2-5; the D is unclear. Germline loops: CDR1 SGHRS, CDR2 YFSETQ. CDR3 length equals 15 residues. The V end was cut by 0 bases, the J end by 7 bases, with 16 bases between. CDR3 protein: CASSLGDGVIATQYF. CDR3 bases: TGCGCCAGCAGCTTGGGAGATGGGGTGATTGCGACCCAGTACTTC.

This clonotype was detected a few times. The genes are TRBV4-2 and TRBJ1-1; perhaps TRBD1 as D (5 bases). CDR1 is LGHNA and CDR2 is YNFKEQ in the germline V gene. The length of the CDR3 is 17 residues. V lost 1 base and J lost 1, with 16 bases in between. For the CDR3, the DNA is TGTGCCAGCAGCCAAGGGATCCCGGGACCCCAGAACACTGAAGCTTTCTTT. Residues: CASSQGIPGPQNTEAFF.

The chain is built from TRBV28 and TRBJ2-7, with D possibly being TRBD1 (5 bases). The CDR3 length is 14 residues. Trimming took off 1 base at V and 2 bases at J, with 9 bases between the two ends. Germline CDR1 and CDR2: MDHEN and SYDVKM. The CDR3 spells CASSLLGAAYEQYF. In DNA form, the CDR3 reads TGTGCCAGCAGTTTATTAGGGGCGGCCTACGAGCAGTACTTC. Complete variable domain (other parts from reference TRBV28 and TRBJ2-7): DVKVTQSSRYLVKRTGEKVFLECVQDMDHENMFWYRQDPGLGLRLIYFSYDVKMKEKGDIPEGYSVSREKKERFSLILESASTNQTSMYLCASSLLGAAYEQYFGPGTRLTVT.

This clonotype was observed a handful of times. J is TRBJ1-5 and V is TRBV6-1, with TRBD1 matching 8 bases. There are 18 residues in the CDR3. With V trimmed by 9 bases and J by 2 bases, 18 bases remained unmatched. Germline V CDR1 and CDR2: MNHNS, SASEGT. The CDR3 sequence is CASLPSVQGARGNQPQHF. CDR3 coding DNA: TGTGCCAGTTTACCTTCGGTCCAGGGGGCGCGGGGCAATCAGCCCCAGCATTTT.

This clonotype was observed a few times. This chain uses TRBV24-1 with TRBJ2-3; D is perhaps TRBD2 (5 bases). Germline V gene lookup returns CDR1 KGHDR and CDR2 SFDVKD. Trimming took off 7 bases at V and 0 bases at J, with 10 bases between the two ends. The CDR3 runs 14 residues. As DNA, the CDR3 is TGTGCCACCAGCAGGACTTCTAGCACAGATACGCAGTATTTT. It is translated as CATSRTSSTDTQYF.

V usage is TRBV4-2 and J usage is TRBJ2-3; 10 bases agree with TRBD1. The CDR3 spans 15 residues. Germline CDR1 is LGHNA and CDR2 is YNFKEQ. The J segment lost 6 bases and the V segment lost 3 bases, leaving 6 bases of the junction unmatched. The CDR3: CASSQATGGLDTQYF. CDR3 nucleotides: TGTGCCAGCAGCCAGGCGACAGGGGGCCTCGATACGCAGTATTTT.

This chain links TRBV15 with TRBJ2-5; no definite D call. The CDR3 loop spans 15 amino acids. The V end was cut by 5 bases, the J end by 1 base, with 14 bases between. Germline values: CDR1 LNHNV, CDR2 YYDKDF (reference sequence). CDR3 sequence reads: CATSPRATAQETQYF. In nucleotides, the CDR3 is TGTGCCACCAGCCCCCGGGCAACCGCCCAAGAGACCCAGTACTTC.

The genes are TRBV6-2 or TRBV6-3 and TRBJ1-6, with 9 bases lining up with TRBD1. With 7 bases clipped from V and 9 bases from J, the junction kept 16 bases outside the gene matches. The CDR3 runs to 17 residues. Germline values: CDR1 MNHEY, CDR2 SVGEGT. The chain's CDR3 is CASTRTGTGLFGSPLHF. Written as DNA, the CDR3 is TGTGCCAGCACCAGGACCGGGACAGGGTTATTTGGTTCACCCCTCCACTTT.

This clonotype was counted a few times. The CDR3 DNA reads TGTGCCATCAGTGAGTCGAATCGAGGGTCGTATGGCTACACCTTC. It specifies CAISESNRGSYGYTF. The chain couples TRBV10-3 to TRBJ1-2; unclear D gene. V lost 0 bases to trimming and J lost 5 bases, with 13 bases between them. The CDR3 runs 15 residues. CDR1 and CDR2 (germline): ENHRY, SYGVKD.

This clonotype was seen only a few times. The chain is built from TRBV7-2 and TRBJ2-2; 7 positions match TRBD1. Germline V gene data show CDR1 as SGHTA and CDR2 as FQGNSA. The CDR3 runs 14 residues. The V segment lost 5 bases and the J segment 7 bases; nucleotides outside the gene matches: 7. The CDR3 spells CASSPAWTGGELFF. The CDR3 coding sequence is TGTGCCAGCAGCCCCGCGTGGACAGGCGGGGAGCTGTTTTTT.

This clonotype was counted once. This chain links TRBV11-3 with TRBJ2-1, with TRBD1 matching over 7 bases. Germline V gene lookup returns CDR1 SGHNT and CDR2 YENEEA. The ends lost 1 base at V and 4 bases at J; junction bases unmatched: 7. This CDR3 has 16 amino acids. CDR3 amino acids: CASSLVGTATYNEQFF. The CDR3 DNA reads TGTGCCAGCAGCTTAGTGGGGACAGCGACTTACAATGAGCAGTTCTTC.

This chain uses TRBV11-2 with TRBJ1-1; D perhaps matches TRBD1 (5 bases). V lost 1 base and J lost 4, with 16 bases in between. The CDR3 totals 16 residues. Germline V CDR1 and CDR2: SGHAT, FQNNGV. The CDR3 here is CASSLVLQGPGTEAFF. The CDR3 DNA follows: TGTGCCAGCAGCTTAGTCTTGCAGGGACCGGGCACTGAAGCTTTCTTT.

The rearrangement joins TRBV9 to TRBJ2-1, with TRBD2 identical over 7 bases. After removal of 2 bases from V and 3 bases from J, the junction contained 11 bases not matched to a gene. The CDR3 has 17 amino acids. Germline lookup yields CDR1 SGDLS and CDR2 YYNGEE. CDR3 nucleotides: TGTGCCAGCAGCGTTGACCATCTAGGGACTAACTACAATGAGCAGTTCTTC. Amino acids: CASSVDHLGTNYNEQFF.

Here the CDR3 DNA reads TGCAGCGTTGTGGGACTCAAAACCTCAAGCACAGATACGCAGTATTTT. Amino acid sequence: CSVVGLKTSSTDTQYF. V is TRBV29-1 and J is TRBJ2-3; possibly TRBD2 for D (6 bases). The CDR3 runs 16 residues. Trimming pared 4 bases from V and 0 bases from J, leaving 17 bases between. CDR1 is SQVTM and CDR2 is ANQGSEA in the germline V gene.

This clonotype was counted only a few times. This chain uses TRBV6-2 or TRBV6-3 with TRBJ1-5, with 10 bases matching TRBD1. Germline lookup yields CDR1 MNHEY and CDR2 SVGEGT. The CDR3 extends over 17 amino acids. V lost 6 bases, J lost 6 bases, and 14 bases stayed unmatched. The CDR3 loop reads CASRKNAGQGSGQPQHF. CDR3 nucleotide sequence: TGTGCCAGCAGAAAGAACGCGGGACAGGGGTCTGGTCAGCCCCAGCATTTT.

This clonotype has a handful of counts. This chain joins TRBV2 and TRBJ1-5; no definite D call. Germline V gives CDR1 SNHLY, CDR2 FYNNEI. This CDR3 spans 15 amino acids. The germline V and J ends were trimmed by 1 base and 4 bases, with 11 bases remaining between them. In DNA, the CDR3 is TGTGCCAGCAGTGAAGGTCGGGGTCTTAATCAGCCCCAGCATTTT. This gives the protein CASSEGRGLNQPQHF.

This clonotype has a handful of counts. The chain couples TRBV7-2 to TRBJ2-1; 12 bases map to TRBD2. The CDR3 runs 15 residues. The V gene end was trimmed by 4 bases and the J gene end by 7 bases; junction bases not matched to a gene: 5. Germline V gene sequence: CDR1 SGHTA, CDR2 FQGNSA. This CDR3 reads CASSSLAGGMNEQFF. The DNA for the CDR3 is TGTGCCAGCAGCTCGCTAGCGGGAGGGATGAATGAGCAGTTCTTC.

In this sample, this clonotype turned up a few times. V usage is TRBV4-3 and J usage is TRBJ1-1; a possible D gene is TRBD1 (5 bases). V was cut by 4 bases and J by 5 bases, with 8 bases left in between. The V gene's germline CDR1 is LGHNA and CDR2 YSLEER. The CDR3 is 12 amino acids. In nucleotides, the CDR3 is TGCGCCAGCAGCCGAGAGGGGACTGAAGCTTTCTTT. It translates to CASSREGTEAFF.

This chain connects TRBV29-1 to TRBJ2-3; 14 positions match TRBD2. The CDR3 loop spans 15 amino acids. Germline V gene data show CDR1 as SQVTM and CDR2 as ANQGSEA. After removal of 8 bases from V and 6 bases from J, the junction contained 10 bases not matched to a gene. The CDR3 sequence is CSSLTGTSGGDTQYF. The CDR3 DNA reads TGCAGCTCACTGACCGGGACTAGCGGGGGTGATACGCAGTATTTT.

This clonotype was counted between two and nine times. This rearrangement joins TRBV20-1 to TRBJ2-7, with D unclear. The CDR3 covers 13 residues. Germline V lookup: CDR1 DFQATT, CDR2 SNEGSKA (reference sequence). The germline V and J ends were trimmed by 5 bases and 1 base, with 12 bases remaining between them. CDR3 loop: CSAPDGLSYEQYF. CDR3 nucleotide sequence: TGCAGTGCTCCGGACGGATTGTCCTACGAGCAGTACTTC.

The V gene is TRBV20-1, the J gene TRBJ2-7, with a weak D call TRBD1 (7 bases). CDR1 is DFQATT, CDR2 SNEGSKA, per germline (reference sequence). V lost 3 bases and J lost 4, with 22 bases in between. The CDR3 extends over 16 amino acids. This chain's CDR3 is CSASAAGQSLKYEQYF. CDR3 in DNA: TGCAGTGCTAGTGCCGCGGGACAGTCTTTAAAGTACGAGCAGTACTTC.

This clonotype has more than one count but fewer than ten. The chain employs TRBV6-1 and TRBJ2-7, with 9 nucleotides matching TRBD2. This CDR3 spans 15 amino acids. Germline V gives CDR1 MNHNS, CDR2 SASEGT. V shed 6 bases, J shed 0 bases, and the junction held 6 bases outside the gene matches. The CDR3 is CASSHSGGFSYEQYF. The CDR3, as DNA: TGTGCCAGCAGCCACAGCGGGGGGTTCTCCTACGAGCAGTACTTC.